The text below deals with one T cell receptor (beta chain). Its antigen remains unknown. An end of the junction differs from the germline gene, which may be a read error. This record comes from a study of T-cell memory formation after mild COVID-19. The study's findings and limits: There was a balanced CD4/CD8 profile in clones contracting day 15 to 85, and later expanders leaned CD4+.

TCRdb independently ran MiXCR on the 5' RACE reads; one entry per CDR3 protein. The sample holds 450,000 or so distinct CDR3 sequences, around 19% seen once. Germline CDR1 and CDR2: SSHAT and FNYEAQ (reference sequence). This CDR3 is 14 amino acids long. The TCR sequence derives from an adult woman who had mild COVID-19 (a few samples of this study predate the infection). Cell type and time point are not known. V usage is TRBV7-7 and J usage is TRBJ2-2; D not resolved. The sample was PBMCs or a T cell subset sorted from them (not recorded which). CDR3 DNA sequence: TGTGCTAGCAGTTCTCAGGCGGCCGGCTGGGAGCTGTTTTTT. This encodes CASSSQAAGWELFF.